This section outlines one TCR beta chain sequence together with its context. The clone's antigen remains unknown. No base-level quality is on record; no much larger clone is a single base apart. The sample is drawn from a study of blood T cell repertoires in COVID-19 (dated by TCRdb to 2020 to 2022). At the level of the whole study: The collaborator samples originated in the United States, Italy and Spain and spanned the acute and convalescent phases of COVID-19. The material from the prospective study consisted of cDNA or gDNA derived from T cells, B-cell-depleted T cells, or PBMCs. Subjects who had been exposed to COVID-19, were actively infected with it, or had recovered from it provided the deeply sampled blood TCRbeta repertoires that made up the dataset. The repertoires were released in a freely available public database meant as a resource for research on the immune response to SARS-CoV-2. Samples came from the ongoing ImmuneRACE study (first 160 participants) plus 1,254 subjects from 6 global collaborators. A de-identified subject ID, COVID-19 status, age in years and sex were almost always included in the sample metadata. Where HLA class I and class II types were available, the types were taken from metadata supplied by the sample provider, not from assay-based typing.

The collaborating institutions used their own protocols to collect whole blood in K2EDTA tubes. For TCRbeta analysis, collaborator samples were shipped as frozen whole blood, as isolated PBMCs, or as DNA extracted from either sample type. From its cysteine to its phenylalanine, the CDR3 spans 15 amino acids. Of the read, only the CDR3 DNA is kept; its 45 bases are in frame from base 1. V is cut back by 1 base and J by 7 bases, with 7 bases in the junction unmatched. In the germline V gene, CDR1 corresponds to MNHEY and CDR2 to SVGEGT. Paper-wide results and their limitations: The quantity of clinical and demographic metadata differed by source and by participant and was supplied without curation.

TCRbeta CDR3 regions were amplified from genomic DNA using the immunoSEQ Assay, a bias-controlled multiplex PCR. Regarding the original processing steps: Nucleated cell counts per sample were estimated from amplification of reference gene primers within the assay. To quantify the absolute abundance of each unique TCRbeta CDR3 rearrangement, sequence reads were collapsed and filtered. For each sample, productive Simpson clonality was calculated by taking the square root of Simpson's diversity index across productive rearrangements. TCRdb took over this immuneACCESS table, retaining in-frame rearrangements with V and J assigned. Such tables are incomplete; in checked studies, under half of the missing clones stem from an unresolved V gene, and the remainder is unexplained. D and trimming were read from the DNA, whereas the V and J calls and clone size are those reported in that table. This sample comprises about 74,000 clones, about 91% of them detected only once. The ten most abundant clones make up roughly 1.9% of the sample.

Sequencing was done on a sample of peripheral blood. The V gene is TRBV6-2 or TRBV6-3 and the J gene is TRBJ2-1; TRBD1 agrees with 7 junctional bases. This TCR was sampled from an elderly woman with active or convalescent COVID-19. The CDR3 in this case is CASSYYRGRFNEQFF. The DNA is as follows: TGTGCCAGCAGTTACTACAGGGGAAGGTTTAATGAGCAGTTCTTC.